This TCR beta chain originates from a study of T-cell reconstitution after alpha-beta-depleted transplantation in children (dated by TCRdb to the mid-2010s). About the investigation overall: T-cell immune reconstitution after TCRalphabeta/CD19-depleted allogeneic hematopoietic cell transplantation in children was quantitatively tracked in the study by means of TCR repertoire profiling.

Libraries were prepared through PCR. Sequencing instrument: Illumina HiSeq 2500. TCR libraries were prepared with molecular barcoding, using unique molecular identifiers to normalize TCRbeta repertoire quantification. TCRdb reworked the public reads: Q25 trimming with fastp, MiXCR clone assembly, productive beta chains retained. Each entry is one CDR3 protein sequence, shown with its most common DNA and genes. This sample comprises just over 350,000 distinct CDR3 sequences, about 14% of them detected only once. About 3.9% of the sample belongs to the ten largest clones. CDR1 and CDR2 (MNHEY, SMNVEV) derive from the germline V gene (reference sequence). Including cysteine and phenylalanine, the CDR3 has 16 amino acids. The kept DNA is CDR3 alone, 48 bases in frame from the first base. Trimming removed 5 bases from V and 0 bases from J, leaving 13 bases between the germline ends. Turning to this clonotype: Its binding antigen is unknown. Qualities for individual bases were not recorded, and no much larger clone is one base off.

The chain was built from TRBV27 and TRBJ1-4; TRBD1 might be the D gene, on 6 matching bases. The material sequenced was PBMCs, taken from the stem cell graft. This TCR derives from a human donor who donated a stem cell graft to a child with Fanconi anemia. The bases are TGTGCCAGCAGTCCTGGACAGTTTACAACTAATGAAAAACTGTTTTTT. Its protein reads: CASSPGQFTTNEKLFF. The entire variable domain, with the stretches around the CDR3 drawn from the reference TRBV27 and TRBJ1-4 proteins, is EAQVTQNPRYLITVTGKKLTVTCSQNMNHEYMSWYRQDPGLGLRQIYYSMNVEVTDKGDVPEGYKVSRKEKRNFPLILESPSPNQTSLYFCASSPGQFTTNEKLFFGSGTQLSVL.